One and the same sample provided the 11 T cell receptor beta chains below, sequenced in a study of STAT3 mutations in large granular lymphocyte leukemia. Their specific antigens are unknown. Study-wide findings and caveats: In T-cell large granular lymphocyte leukemia, about half of patients showed multiple immunodominant subclonotypes.

The assay was immunoSEQ multiplex PCR, and TCRdb's table has in-frame clones only and misses some. Listed are about 2,400 clones; over 80% falls within the top ten. Sample: PBMCs. Every receptor here comes from a human donor with T large granular lymphocyte leukemia. The donor label of this sample is uncertain. Some clones in this sample may be carry-over from other donors' samples.

This clone counts as medium-sized (0.01 to 0.1%) by frequency. Because it lacks the conserved phenylalanine or tryptophan at the end, this CDR3 is likely a read error. No DNA is shown, since the ends of the CDR3 on it are uncertain; the CDR3 is the one TCRdb lists. V gene TRBV2 combines with J gene TRBJ2-3; TRBD2 is the table's D call, not checked against the DNA. With termini counted, the CDR3 has 11 amino acids. Germline V gene lookup returns CDR1 SNHLY and CDR2 FYNNEI. The CDR3 region is CASMRDASTDT.

As to this clone: No conserved phenylalanine or tryptophan is present at the end of the CDR3, so a read error is the likely explanation. The DNA is omitted, as the CDR3 cannot be located on it reliably, and the CDR3 follows TCRdb's listing. The J gene is TRBJ2-3, the V gene TRBV23-1; the table names TRBD1, a call not compared with the DNA. TRBV23-1 is identified as an open reading frame with a role that is uncertain. Counting both end residues, the CDR3 totals 13 amino acids. The CDR3 loop is CASSQVTGESTDT.

With regard to this clone: This is likely a read error, given that the CDR3 carries no conserved phenylalanine or tryptophan at its end. No DNA is shown, since the ends of the CDR3 on it are uncertain; the CDR3 is the one TCRdb lists. CDR3 protein: CSAERGRGQGFYE. The chain is built from TRBV20-1 and TRBJ2-7; the table calls TRBD1, which could not be checked here. A total of 13 residues make up the CDR3, ends included. Germline CDR1 DFQATT, CDR2 SNEGSKA (reference sequence).

Notes on this clone: Here the CDR3 omits its conserved ending phenylalanine or tryptophan, so a read error is the likely source. Because the CDR3's place on the DNA is in doubt, the DNA is left out and the CDR3 is given as listed by TCRdb. The chain uses TRBV7-2 and TRBJ1-1; the table's TRBD1 call for D was not verified on the DNA. Per germline, CDR1 SGHTA and CDR2 FQGNSA. The CDR3 comprises 11 residues, both ends counted. The CDR3 protein is CASIVSGVHTE.

To note about this clone: The CDR3 carries no conserved terminal phenylalanine or tryptophan, so it likely arises from a read error. The limits of the CDR3 on the DNA are not certain, so only TCRdb's listed CDR3 is given. The genes are TRBV19 and TRBJ1-3; the tabulated D call, TRBD1, remains unverified against the DNA. The CDR3 is 10 residues long, ends included. Germline-derived CDR1 and CDR2 are LNHDA and SQIVND (reference sequence). CDR3 region: CASLQVGGNT.

In regard to this clone: Because the CDR3 is missing its conserved closing phenylalanine or tryptophan, this is likely a read error. The DNA is omitted, as the CDR3 cannot be located on it reliably, and the CDR3 follows TCRdb's listing. J is TRBJ2-2 and V is TRBV7-9; the table's D call, TRBD1, has no DNA check behind it. The germline gives CDR1 SEHNR, CDR2 FQNEAQ (reference sequence). Inclusive of both ends, the CDR3 amounts to 12 amino acids. CDR3 protein: CASNIGRGRIGE.

Note on this clone: It is likely a read error, because the conserved phenylalanine at the end of the CDR3 is missing. The DNA is left out, because the CDR3 cannot be placed on it with certainty; the CDR3 is given as TCRdb lists it. This chain connects TRBV5-6 to TRBJ1-2. In germline, CDR1 is SGHDT, CDR2 YYEEEE. Both ends counted, the CDR3 spans 12 residues. The CDR3 loop reads CASSPPSGGSYG.

Regarding this clone: This CDR3 is missing its conserved last phenylalanine or tryptophan, likely due to a read error. The limits of the CDR3 on the DNA are not certain, so only TCRdb's listed CDR3 is given. CDR3 loop: CASSFGAGGYE. The chain combines TRBV5-1 with TRBJ2-7; TRBD1 is taken as the D call from the table, unchecked against the DNA. From germline, CDR1 is SGHRS and CDR2 YFSETQ. The CDR3 adds up to 11 amino acids, both ends counted.

Details on this clone: In this CDR3 the conserved last residue, phenylalanine or tryptophan, is missing, so a read error is likely. It is unclear where the CDR3 begins or ends on the DNA, so no DNA is shown, and the CDR3 is as TCRdb lists it. The rearrangement uses TRBV4-2 and TRBJ2-3; TRBD2 reflects the table's D call only, with no check against the DNA. CDR1 and CDR2 from the germline V gene are LGHNA and YNFKEQ. 11 amino acids form the CDR3, both terminal residues included. CDR3: CASSLIPLSDT.

With respect to this clone: This CDR3 fails to terminate in the conserved phenylalanine or tryptophan, so it likely reflects a read error. No DNA is shown, since the ends of the CDR3 on it are uncertain; the CDR3 is the one TCRdb lists. The chain couples TRBV30 to TRBJ1-6; whether TRBD1, the table's D call, matches the DNA was not checked. Germline assignment: CDR1 GTSNPN and CDR2 SVGIG (reference sequence). A total of 10 residues make up the CDR3, ends included. CDR3 protein: CAWSVQGSSP.

According to its frequency, this clone is medium-sized. The conserved final phenylalanine or tryptophan is absent from the CDR3, which likely points to a read error. It is unclear where the CDR3 begins or ends on the DNA, so no DNA is shown, and the CDR3 is as TCRdb lists it. V usage is TRBV7-9 and J usage is TRBJ1-4; the D call in the table, TRBD1, was not verified against the DNA. The CDR3 spans 11 residues, counting both ends. Germline V gives CDR1 SEHNR, CDR2 FQNEAQ (reference sequence). The CDR3 is CASTSGTVNEK.